This T cell receptor beta chain was retrieved from a study of vaccination effects on CD4 cells after COVID-19. The protocol was immunoSEQ multiplex PCR, while the TCRdb copy is restricted to in-frame clones and leaves out a portion. The sample lists more than 15,000 clones; approximately 70% were seen once. CD4+ T cells specific for antigen were expanded with viral peptide pools by the ViraFEST assay before sequencing. After more than 8 days in culture, the CD4+ T cells were isolated. All study participants received two doses of BNT162b2 or mRNA-1273 vaccine. This clone was seen only a few times. What it binds is not known. Germline CDR1 LNHDA, CDR2 SQIVND (reference sequence). CDR3 size: 15 residues. Deletions cut 6 bases from V and 0 bases from J, with 12 bases between.

The TCR sequence derives from a human donor who received a COVID-19 vaccine. This chain joins TRBV19 and TRBJ1-3; tentative D call: TRBD1 (6 bases). Sequencing was performed on CD4+ T cells from PBMCs cultured with SARS-CoV-2 spike peptides, taken after COVID-19 vaccination. The CDR3 region has the DNA TGTGCCAGTAGAAACAGGGTCTCCTCTGGAAACACCATATATTTT. The encoded protein is CASRNRVSSGNTIYF.